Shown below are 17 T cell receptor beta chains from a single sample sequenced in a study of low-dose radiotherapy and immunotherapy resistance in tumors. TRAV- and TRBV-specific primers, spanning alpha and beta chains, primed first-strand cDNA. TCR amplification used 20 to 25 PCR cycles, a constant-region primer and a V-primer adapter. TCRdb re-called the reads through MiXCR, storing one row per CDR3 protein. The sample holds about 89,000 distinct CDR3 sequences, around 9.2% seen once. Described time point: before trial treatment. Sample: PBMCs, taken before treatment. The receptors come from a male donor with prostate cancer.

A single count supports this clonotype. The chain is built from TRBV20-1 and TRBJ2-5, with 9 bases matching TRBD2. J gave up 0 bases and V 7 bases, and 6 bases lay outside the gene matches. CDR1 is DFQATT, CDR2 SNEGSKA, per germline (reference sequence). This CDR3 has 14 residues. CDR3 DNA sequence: TGCAGTGGTCTCCTAGCGGGAAACCAAGAGACCCAGTACTTC. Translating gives CSGLLAGNQETQYF.

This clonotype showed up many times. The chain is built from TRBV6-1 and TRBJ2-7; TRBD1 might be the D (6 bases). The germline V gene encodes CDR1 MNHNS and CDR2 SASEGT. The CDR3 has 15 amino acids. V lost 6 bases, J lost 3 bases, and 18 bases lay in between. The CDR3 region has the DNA TGTGCCAGCAGGGGGGCTGGACAGCAGTACTACGAGCAGTACTTC. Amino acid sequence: CASRGAGQQYYEQYF.

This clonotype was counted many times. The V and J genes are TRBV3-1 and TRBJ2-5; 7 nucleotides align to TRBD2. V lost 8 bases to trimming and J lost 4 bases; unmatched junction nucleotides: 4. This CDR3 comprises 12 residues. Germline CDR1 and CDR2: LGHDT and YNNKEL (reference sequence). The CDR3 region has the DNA TGTGCCAGCGGGGGGAGGGGAGAGACCCAGTACTTC. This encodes CASGGRGETQYF.

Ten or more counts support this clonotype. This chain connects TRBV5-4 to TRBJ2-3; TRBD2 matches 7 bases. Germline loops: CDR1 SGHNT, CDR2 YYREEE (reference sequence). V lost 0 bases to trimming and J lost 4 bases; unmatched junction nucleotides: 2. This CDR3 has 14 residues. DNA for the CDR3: TGTGCCAGCAGCTTGGGGGACTATTCAGATACGCAGTATTTT. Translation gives CASSLGDYSDTQYF. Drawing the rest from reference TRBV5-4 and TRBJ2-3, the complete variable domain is ETGVTQSPTHLIKTRGQQVTLRCSSQSGHNTVSWYQQALGQGPQFIFQYYREEENGRGNFPPRFSGLQFPNYSSELNVNALELDDSALYLCASSLGDYSDTQYFGPGTRLTVL.

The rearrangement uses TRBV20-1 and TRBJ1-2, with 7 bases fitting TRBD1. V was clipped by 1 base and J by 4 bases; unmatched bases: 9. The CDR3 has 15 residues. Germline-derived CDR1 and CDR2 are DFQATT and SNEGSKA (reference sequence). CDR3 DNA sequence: TGCAGTGCTAGAGCGACTACGACAGGGTCCTATGGCTACACCTTC. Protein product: CSARATTTGSYGYTF.

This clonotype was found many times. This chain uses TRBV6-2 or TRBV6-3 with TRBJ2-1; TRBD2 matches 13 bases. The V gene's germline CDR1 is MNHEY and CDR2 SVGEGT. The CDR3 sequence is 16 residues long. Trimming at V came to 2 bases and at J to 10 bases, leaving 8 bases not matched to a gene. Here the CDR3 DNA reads TGTGCCAGCAGTTACGACACTAGCGGGAGGGCCAGGGAGCAGTTCTTC. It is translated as CASSYDTSGRAREQFF.

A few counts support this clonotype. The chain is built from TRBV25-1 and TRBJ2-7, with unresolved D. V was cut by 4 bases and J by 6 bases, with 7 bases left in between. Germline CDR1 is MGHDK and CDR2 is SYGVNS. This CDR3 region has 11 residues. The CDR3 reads CASSALSEQYF. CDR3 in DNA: TGTGCCAGCAGTGCCCTTTCCGAGCAGTACTTC.

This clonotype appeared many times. CDR3 nucleotide sequence: TGTGCCAGCAGTTTGTACACCTACGAGCAGTACTTC. The encoded protein is CASSLYTYEQYF. The chain joins TRBV28 to TRBJ2-7; D is unresolved. Germline V gives CDR1 MDHEN, CDR2 SYDVKM. V shed 3 bases and J shed 2 bases, with 5 bases lying between them. The CDR3 totals 12 residues.

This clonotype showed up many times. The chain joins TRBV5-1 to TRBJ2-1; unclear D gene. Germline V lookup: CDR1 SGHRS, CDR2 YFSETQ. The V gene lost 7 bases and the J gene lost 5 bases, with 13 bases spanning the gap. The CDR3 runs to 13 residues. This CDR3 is CASVPLNNNEQFF. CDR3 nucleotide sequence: TGCGCCAGCGTCCCCCTGAACAACAATGAGCAGTTCTTC.

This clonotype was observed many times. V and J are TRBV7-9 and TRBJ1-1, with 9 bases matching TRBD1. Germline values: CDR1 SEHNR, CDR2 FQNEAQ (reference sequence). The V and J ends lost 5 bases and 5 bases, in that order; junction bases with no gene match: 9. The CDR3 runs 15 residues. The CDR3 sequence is CASSPGTGKGTEAFF. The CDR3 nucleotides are TGTGCCAGCAGCCCCGGGACAGGGAAGGGGACTGAAGCTTTCTTT.

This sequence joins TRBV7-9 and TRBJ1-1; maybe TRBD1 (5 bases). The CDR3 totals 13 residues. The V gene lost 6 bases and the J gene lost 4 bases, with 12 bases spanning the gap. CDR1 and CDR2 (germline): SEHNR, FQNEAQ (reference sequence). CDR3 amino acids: CASRVTAFTEAFF. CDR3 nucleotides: TGTGCCAGCAGAGTGACAGCCTTCACTGAAGCTTTCTTT.

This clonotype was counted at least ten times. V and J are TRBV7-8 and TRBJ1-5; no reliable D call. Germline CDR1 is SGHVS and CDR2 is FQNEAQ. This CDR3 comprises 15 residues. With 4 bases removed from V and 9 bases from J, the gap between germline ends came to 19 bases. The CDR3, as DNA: TGTGCCAGCAGCTCCGCGGCGATCCGCTATGGGCCCCAGCATTTT. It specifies CASSSAAIRYGPQHF. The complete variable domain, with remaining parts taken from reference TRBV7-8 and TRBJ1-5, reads GAGVSQSPRYKVAKRGQDVALRCDPISGHVSLFWYQQALGQGPEFLTYFQNEAQLDKSGLPSDRFFAERPEGSVSTLKIQRTQQEDSAVYLCASSSAAIRYGPQHFGDGTRLSIL.

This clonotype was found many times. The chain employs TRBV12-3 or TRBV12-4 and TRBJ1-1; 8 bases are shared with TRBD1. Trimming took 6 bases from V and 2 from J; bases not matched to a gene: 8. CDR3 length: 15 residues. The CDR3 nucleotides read TGTGCCAGCAGGTCACCGGGACAGGTTAACACTGAAGCTTTCTTT. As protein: CASRSPGQVNTEAFF.

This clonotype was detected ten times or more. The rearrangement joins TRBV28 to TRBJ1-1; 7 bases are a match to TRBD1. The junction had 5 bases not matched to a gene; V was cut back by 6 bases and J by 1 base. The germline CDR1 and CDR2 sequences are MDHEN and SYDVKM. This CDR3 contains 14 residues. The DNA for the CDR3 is TGTGCCAGCAGCCGGGGACAGCGGAACACTGAAGCTTTCTTT. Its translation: CASSRGQRNTEAFF.

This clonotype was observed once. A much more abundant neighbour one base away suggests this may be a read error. In nucleotides, the CDR3 is TGTGCCAGCAGCTTAGGTACCTCCACTAAAGCTTTCTTT. As protein: CASSLGTSTKAFF. V is TRBV5-3 and J is TRBJ1-1; D not certain. TRBV5-3 is an ORF; its function is uncertain. The CDR3 is made up of 13 amino acids.

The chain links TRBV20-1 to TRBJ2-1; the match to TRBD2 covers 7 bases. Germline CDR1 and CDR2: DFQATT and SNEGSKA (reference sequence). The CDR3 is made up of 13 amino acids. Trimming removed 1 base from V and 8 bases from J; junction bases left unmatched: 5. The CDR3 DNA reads TGCAGTGCTAGAGGGACTAGGGTTCATGAGCAGTTCTTC. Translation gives CSARGTRVHEQFF.

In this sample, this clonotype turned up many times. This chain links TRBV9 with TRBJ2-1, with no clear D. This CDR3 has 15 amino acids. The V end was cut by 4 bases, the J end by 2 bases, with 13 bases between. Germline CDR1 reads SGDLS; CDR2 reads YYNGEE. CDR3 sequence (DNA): TGTGCCAGCAGCCCTAAAAATCCCCCCTACAATGAGCAGTTCTTC. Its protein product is CASSPKNPPYNEQFF.